The clone carrying this T cell receptor (beta chain) was seen more than once but under ten times. Its specificity is unknown. This entry is derived from a study of OX40 agonist ivuxolimab in advanced cancers. Study-level points and caveats: Expanded peripheral T cells had an undetermined antigen specificity.

In germline, CDR1 is MDHEN, CDR2 SYDVKM. V was shortened by 2 bases and J by 6 bases, with 11 bases between the two germline ends. The CDR3 is 13 residues long. TCRdb's table, derived via immunoSEQ multiplex PCR, lists solely in-frame clones and lacks some. The sample includes about 60,000 clones, around 85% of them seen just once. J is TRBJ2-7 and V is TRBV28; D possibly uses TRBD1 or TRBD2 (5 bases each). The sequencing used CD4+ or CD8+ T cells sorted from blood, collected in a trial of the OX40 agonist ivuxolimab. The clonotype originates from an adult with an advanced solid tumor such as melanoma, head and neck, liver or kidney cancer. CDR3 in amino acids: CASSLEGRVEQYF. The DNA for the CDR3 is TGTGCCAGCAGTTTAGAGGGGAGAGTCGAGCAGTACTTC.